The clone carrying this T cell receptor beta chain was detected only once. What it recognizes is unknown. Data came from immunoSEQ multiplex PCR; TCRdb stores just in-frame clones and leaves some out. The sample records about 110,000 clones, just under 95% being singletons. The CDR3 is 13 residues long. Trimming left V 2 bases short and J 7 bases short, with 9 bases between. CDR1 is SGHTA, CDR2 FQGNSA, per germline. The data derive from a study of T cell responses to AZD1222 COVID-19 vaccine. Broader study findings: Spike-specific TCR repertoires showed rising breadth and depth after two AZD1222 doses.

The clonotype was recovered from an adult in good health. The sequences come from peripheral blood, collected on day 0 of AZD1222 vaccination. V and J are TRBV7-2 and TRBJ2-1; D may be TRBD1 (5 bases). The CDR3 DNA reads TGTGCCAGCAGCTTACCACAGGTTAATGAGCAGTTCTTC. Translation: CASSLPQVNEQFF.